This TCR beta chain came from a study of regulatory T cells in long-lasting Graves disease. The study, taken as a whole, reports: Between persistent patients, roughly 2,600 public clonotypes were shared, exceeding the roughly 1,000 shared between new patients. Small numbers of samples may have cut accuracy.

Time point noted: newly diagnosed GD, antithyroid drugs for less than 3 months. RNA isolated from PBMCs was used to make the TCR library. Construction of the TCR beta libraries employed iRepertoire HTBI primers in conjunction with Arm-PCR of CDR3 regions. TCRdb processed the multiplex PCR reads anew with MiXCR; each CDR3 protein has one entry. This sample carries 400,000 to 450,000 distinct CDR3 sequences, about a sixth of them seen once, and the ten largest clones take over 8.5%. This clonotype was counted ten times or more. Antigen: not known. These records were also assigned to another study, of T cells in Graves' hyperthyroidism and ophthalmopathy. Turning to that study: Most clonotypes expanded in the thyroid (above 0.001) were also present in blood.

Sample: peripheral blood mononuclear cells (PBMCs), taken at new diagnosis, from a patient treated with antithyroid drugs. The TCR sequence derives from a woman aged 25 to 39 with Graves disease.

CDR3 nucleotides: TGTGCCTCGCTGGGGGACTCGCAAGAGACCCAGTACTTC. It translates to CASLGDSQETQYF. The chain is built from TRBV30 and TRBJ2-5; D perhaps matches TRBD2 (6 bases). CDR3 length: 13 residues. CDR1 and CDR2 from the germline V gene are GTSNPN and SVGIG (reference sequence). Trimming shortened V by 7 bases and J by 2 bases, and 14 bases separated the two germline ends.